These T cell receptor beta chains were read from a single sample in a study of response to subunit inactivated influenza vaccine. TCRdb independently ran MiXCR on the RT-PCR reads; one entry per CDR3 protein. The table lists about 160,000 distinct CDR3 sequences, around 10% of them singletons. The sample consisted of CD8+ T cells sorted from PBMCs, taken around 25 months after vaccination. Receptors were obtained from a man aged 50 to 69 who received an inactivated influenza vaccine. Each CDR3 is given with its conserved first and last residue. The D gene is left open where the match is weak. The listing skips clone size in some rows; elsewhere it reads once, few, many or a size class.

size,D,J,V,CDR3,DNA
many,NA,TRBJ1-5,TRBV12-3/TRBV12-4,CASSLWDSNQPQHF,TGTGCCAGCAGTTTATGGGATAGCAATCAGCCCCAGCATTTT
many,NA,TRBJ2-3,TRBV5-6,CASSLGSWFSTDTQYF,TGTGCCAGCAGCTTAGGCTCGTGGTTTAGCACAGATACGCAGTATTTT
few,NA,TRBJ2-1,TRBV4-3,CASSQDSDYSNEQFF,TGCGCCAGCAGCCAAGACTCCGACTACAGCAATGAGCAGTTCTTC
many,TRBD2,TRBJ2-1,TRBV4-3,CASSPSGREDNEQFF,TGCGCCAGCAGCCCTAGCGGGAGGGAGGACAATGAGCAGTTCTTC
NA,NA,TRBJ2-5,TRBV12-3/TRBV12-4,CASSYDKETQYF,TGTGCCAGCAGTTACGACAAAGAGACCCAGTACTTC
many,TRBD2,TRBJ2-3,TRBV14,CASSQTSGRMTDTQYF,TGTGCCAGCAGCCAAACTAGCGGGAGGATGACAGATACGCAGTATTTT
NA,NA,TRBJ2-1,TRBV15,CATSRPQGLQEQFF,TGTGCCACCAGCAGACCTCAGGGGTTGCAGGAGCAGTTCTTC
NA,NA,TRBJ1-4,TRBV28,CASSKAHARYTNEKLFF,TGTGCCAGCAGCAAAGCCCACGCGAGGTATACTAATGAAAAACTGTTTTTT
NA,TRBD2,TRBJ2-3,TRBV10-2,CASSESVASGGLADTQYF,TGCGCCAGCAGTGAGTCGGTGGCTAGCGGGGGGCTGGCAGATACGCAGTATTTT
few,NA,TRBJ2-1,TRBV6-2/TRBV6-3,CASSYLPGVSYNEQFF,TGTGCCAGCAGTTACCTACCGGGGGTCTCCTACAATGAGCAGTTCTTC
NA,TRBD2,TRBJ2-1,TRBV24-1,CATRSGSSYNEQFF,TGTGCCACCCGGAGCGGGAGCTCCTACAATGAGCAGTTCTTC